A selection of T cell receptor beta chains follows, all from one sample in a study of cytomegalovirus exposure and HLA in healthy donors. TCRdb keeps only in-frame clones here, not all; method: immunoSEQ multiplex PCR. Of 55,000 to 75,000 clones in the sample, approximately 77% were seen once. Sequencing used PBMCs. Receptors originate from a woman aged 25 to 45 in good health and CMV-seropositive. Both conserved end residues are part of each CDR3. The order of the fields is J gene, V gene, clone size, D gene, CDR3 protein, CDR3 DNA. D genes are given only for firm matches. Expanded clones are given a class, and other clones once, few, many or no size at all.

J gene: TRBJ2-7; V gene: TRBV27; clone size: NA; D gene: NA; CDR3 protein: CASSFRQSTSYEQYF; CDR3 DNA: TGTGCCAGCAGTTTCCGACAGTCCACCTCCTACGAGCAGTACTTC
J gene: TRBJ2-7; V gene: TRBV6-5; clone size: NA; D gene: TRBD1; CDR3 protein: CASSYSGLGQGSEQYF; CDR3 DNA: TGTGCCAGCAGTTACTCGGGCCTGGGACAGGGAAGCGAGCAGTACTTC
J gene: TRBJ2-7; V gene: TRBV14; clone size: NA; D gene: NA; CDR3 protein: CASSQGQASIRSYEQYF; CDR3 DNA: TGTGCCAGCAGCCAAGGTCAGGCCTCCATAAGATCATACGAGCAGTACTTC
J gene: TRBJ2-7; V gene: TRBV11-2; clone size: NA; D gene: NA; CDR3 protein: CASSLFTAGGRSEQYF; CDR3 DNA: TGTGCCAGCAGCTTATTTACGGCAGGGGGGCGTTCCGAGCAGTACTTC
J gene: TRBJ2-7; V gene: TRBV21-1; clone size: NA; D gene: NA; CDR3 protein: CASRILRRELTCEQYF; CDR3 DNA: TGTGCCAGCAGAATACTGAGACGGGAGTTGACATGCGAGCAGTACTTC
J gene: TRBJ2-7; V gene: TRBV5-1; clone size: NA; D gene: TRBD2; CDR3 protein: CASSVGLAGNPYEQYF; CDR3 DNA: TGCGCCAGCAGCGTGGGACTAGCGGGAAACCCCTACGAGCAGTACTTC
J gene: TRBJ2-7; V gene: TRBV11-2; clone size: NA; D gene: NA; CDR3 protein: CASSLGLRSSHSYEQYF; CDR3 DNA: TGTGCCAGCAGCTTAGGGCTGAGGAGCTCCCACTCCTACGAGCAGTACTTC
J gene: TRBJ1-5; V gene: TRBV6-1; clone size: NA; D gene: NA; CDR3 protein: CASRQYSNQPQHF; CDR3 DNA: TGTGCCAGCAGACAGTATAGCAATCAGCCCCAGCATTTT
J gene: TRBJ2-7; V gene: TRBV9; clone size: NA; D gene: NA; CDR3 protein: CASSVFGGPGNEQYF; CDR3 DNA: TGTGCCAGCAGCGTATTTGGAGGGCCGGGGAACGAGCAGTACTTC
J gene: TRBJ1-3; V gene: TRBV6-1; clone size: NA; D gene: NA; CDR3 protein: CATREGGGSGNTIYF; CDR3 DNA: TGTGCCACCCGTGAGGGGGGGGGCTCTGGAAACACCATATATTTT
J gene: TRBJ2-7; V gene: TRBV7-6; clone size: NA; D gene: NA; CDR3 protein: CASSLGLGSYEQYF; CDR3 DNA: TGTGCCAGCAGCTTAGGACTAGGCTCCTACGAGCAGTACTTC
J gene: TRBJ2-5; V gene: TRBV19; clone size: NA; D gene: NA; CDR3 protein: CASSIMGGPGETQYF; CDR3 DNA: TGTGCCAGTAGTATAATGGGCGGCCCAGGGGAGACCCAGTACTTC
J gene: TRBJ2-2; V gene: TRBV7-2; clone size: NA; D gene: NA; CDR3 protein: CASSFQTPGELFF; CDR3 DNA: TGTGCCAGCAGCTTTCAGACTCCCGGGGAGCTGTTTTTT
J gene: TRBJ1-3; V gene: TRBV7-8; clone size: NA; D gene: NA; CDR3 protein: CASSLNRDPSSGNTIYF; CDR3 DNA: TGTGCCAGCAGCTTAAACAGGGACCCCAGCTCTGGAAACACCATATATTTT
J gene: TRBJ2-7; V gene: TRBV30; clone size: NA; D gene: NA; CDR3 protein: CAWSRVGAERGEQYF; CDR3 DNA: TGTGCCTGGAGCAGAGTTGGGGCGGAGCGAGGCGAGCAGTACTTC
J gene: TRBJ2-1; V gene: TRBV29-1; clone size: once; D gene: TRBD2; CDR3 protein: CSVEDPTSGEYNEQFF; CDR3 DNA: TGCAGCGTTGAAGATCCGACTAGCGGGGAATACAATGAGCAGTTCTTC
J gene: TRBJ1-2; V gene: TRBV11-2; clone size: NA; D gene: NA; CDR3 protein: CASSPRFSGSNYGYTF; CDR3 DNA: TGTGCCAGCAGCCCTCGGTTCAGCGGTTCTAACTATGGCTACACCTTC
J gene: TRBJ2-7; V gene: TRBV5-1; clone size: NA; D gene: NA; CDR3 protein: CASSRESSYSYEQYF; CDR3 DNA: TGCGCCAGCAGCCGGGAGTCTAGTTATTCCTACGAGCAGTACTTC
J gene: TRBJ2-1; V gene: TRBV7-9; clone size: NA; D gene: TRBD2; CDR3 protein: CASSWGGLAGGYNEQFF; CDR3 DNA: TGTGCCAGCAGCTGGGGAGGACTAGCGGGGGGGTACAATGAGCAGTTCTTC
J gene: TRBJ2-7; V gene: TRBV7-9; clone size: NA; D gene: NA; CDR3 protein: CASSLRLGPGYEQYF; CDR3 DNA: TGTGCCAGCAGCCTCCGACTAGGTCCGGGCTACGAGCAGTACTTC
J gene: TRBJ2-7; V gene: TRBV5-4; clone size: NA; D gene: TRBD1; CDR3 protein: CASSLDSGGYEQYF; CDR3 DNA: TGTGCCAGCAGCTTGGATTCAGGGGGCTACGAGCAGTACTTC
J gene: TRBJ2-7; V gene: TRBV5-4; clone size: NA; D gene: TRBD2; CDR3 protein: CASSPTAQREGEQYF; CDR3 DNA: TGTGCCAGCAGCCCGACGGCCCAGCGGGAGGGCGAGCAGTACTTC
J gene: TRBJ2-1; V gene: TRBV5-1; clone size: NA; D gene: TRBD1; CDR3 protein: CASSSDRGNEQFF; CDR3 DNA: TGCGCCAGCAGCTCGGACAGGGGGAATGAGCAGTTCTTC
J gene: TRBJ2-1; V gene: TRBV6-6; clone size: few; D gene: NA; CDR3 protein: CASSSGTPWDEQFF; CDR3 DNA: TGTGCCAGCAGTAGCGGCACTCCGTGGGATGAGCAGTTCTTC
J gene: TRBJ2-7; V gene: TRBV7-8; clone size: NA; D gene: TRBD1; CDR3 protein: CASSLIDRGRTQYF; CDR3 DNA: TGTGCCAGCAGCTTAATTGACAGGGGTCGGACTCAGTACTTC
J gene: TRBJ2-7; V gene: TRBV15; clone size: once; D gene: NA; CDR3 protein: CATSNPGTPSYEQYF; CDR3 DNA: TGTGCCACCAGCAACCCCGGGACACCTTCCTACGAGCAGTACTTC
J gene: TRBJ2-7; V gene: TRBV28; clone size: NA; D gene: TRBD2; CDR3 protein: CASSGLAGVYEQYF; CDR3 DNA: TGTGCCAGCAGTGGACTAGCGGGAGTTTACGAGCAGTACTTC
J gene: TRBJ2-7; V gene: TRBV19; clone size: NA; D gene: NA; CDR3 protein: CASSTQTGSGEQYF; CDR3 DNA: TGTGCCAGTAGTACCCAGACAGGTTCTGGCGAGCAGTACTTC
J gene: TRBJ2-1; V gene: TRBV18; clone size: NA; D gene: TRBD2; CDR3 protein: CASSRTSPTSYNEQFF; CDR3 DNA: TGTGCCAGCTCACGGACTAGCCCCACCTCCTACAATGAGCAGTTCTTC
J gene: TRBJ1-2; V gene: TRBV18; clone size: NA; D gene: TRBD1; CDR3 protein: CASSPPTQGAGGYTF; CDR3 DNA: TGTGCCAGCTCACCACCGACACAGGGGGCTGGAGGCTACACCTTC
J gene: TRBJ1-5; V gene: TRBV7-9; clone size: NA; D gene: TRBD1; CDR3 protein: CASSSSTGDYSNQPQHF; CDR3 DNA: TGTGCCAGCAGCTCCTCTACAGGGGATTATAGCAATCAGCCCCAGCATTTT
J gene: TRBJ1-1; V gene: TRBV28; clone size: NA; D gene: NA; CDR3 protein: CASSSPTGGLNTEAFF; CDR3 DNA: TGTGCCAGCAGTTCCCCGACAGGCGGACTGAACACTGAAGCTTTCTTT